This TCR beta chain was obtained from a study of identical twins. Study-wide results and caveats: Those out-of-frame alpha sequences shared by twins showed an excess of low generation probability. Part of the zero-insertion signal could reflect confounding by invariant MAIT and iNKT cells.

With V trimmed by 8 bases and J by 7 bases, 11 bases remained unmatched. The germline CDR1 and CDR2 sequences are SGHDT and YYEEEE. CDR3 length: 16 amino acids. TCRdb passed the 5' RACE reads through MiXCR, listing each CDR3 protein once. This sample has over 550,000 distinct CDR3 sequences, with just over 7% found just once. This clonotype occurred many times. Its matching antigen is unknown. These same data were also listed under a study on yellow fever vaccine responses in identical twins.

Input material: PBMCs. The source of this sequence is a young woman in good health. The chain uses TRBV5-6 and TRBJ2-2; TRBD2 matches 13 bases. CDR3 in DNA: TGTGCCAGTAGTACAGGGACTAGCGGGACACACGGGGAGCTGTTTTTT. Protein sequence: CASSTGTSGTHGELFF.